The next 17 T cell receptor beta chains were all read from a single sample in a study of blood T cell repertoires in COVID-19. This table comes from immunoSEQ multiplex PCR, and its TCRdb copy is limited to in-frame clones, with some not included. The repertoire holds 180,000 or so clones, with 76% as singletons. Material: peripheral blood. The source of these receptors is a woman in her 50s with active or convalescent COVID-19.

This sequence joins TRBV5-1 and TRBJ1-4, with D possibly TRBD1 on 6 matching bases. V was pared by 3 bases and J by 4 bases, with 10 bases between. The CDR3 spans 14 residues. Germline CDR1 and CDR2: SGHRS and YFSETQ. The CDR3 loop reads CASSSGDINEKLFF. CDR3 bases: TGCGCCAGCAGCTCTGGGGACATTAATGAAAAACTGTTTTTT.

This chain connects TRBV9 to TRBJ1-4, with a possible D match to TRBD1 (5 bases). V lost 0 bases and J lost 8, with 14 bases in between. This CDR3 has 15 amino acids. Germline V CDR1 and CDR2: SGDLS, YYNGEE. Here the CDR3 DNA reads TGTGCCAGCAGCGTAGATCAGGGTTTGGGAGAAAAACTGTTTTTT. It codes for CASSVDQGLGEKLFF.

This chain links TRBV15 with TRBJ2-1; D might be TRBD2 (6 bases). CDR1 and CDR2 (germline): LNHNV, YYDKDF (reference sequence). The CDR3 has 13 residues. V was clipped by 8 bases and J by 6 bases, with 14 bases between them. The CDR3 sequence is CATSPQGGNEQFF. CDR3 bases: TGTGCCACCTCACCCCAGGGAGGCAATGAGCAGTTCTTC.

The chain recombines TRBV28 with TRBJ1-1; D remains ambiguous. V gave up 6 bases and J gave up 1 base, with 15 bases separating them. The CDR3 contains 15 residues. Germline CDR1 MDHEN, CDR2 SYDVKM. In nucleotides, the CDR3 is TGTGCCAGCAGCTTAGTGGGCAGTAGGAACACTGAAGCTTTCTTT. Protein sequence: CASSLVGSRNTEAFF.

This clone was found a few times. The J gene is TRBJ2-1, the V gene TRBV28, with 7 bases lining up with TRBD2. The CDR3 runs to 13 residues. CDR1 is MDHEN, CDR2 SYDVKM, per germline. Trimming at V came to 7 bases and at J to 4 bases, leaving 4 bases not matched to a gene. CDR3 coding DNA: TGTGCCAGCACCATCGGGAGGTACAATGAGCAGTTCTTC. Its translation: CASTIGRYNEQFF.

The chain links TRBV5-1 to TRBJ1-1, with D unclear. Trimming took 0 bases from V and 3 from J, leaving 6 bases between them. This CDR3 contains 13 residues. CDR1 and CDR2 (germline): SGHRS, YFSETQ. The CDR3: CASSLVEYTEAFF. The CDR3 nucleotides read TGCGCCAGCAGCTTGGTGGAGTACACTGAAGCTTTCTTT.

This clone was seen only once. The J gene is TRBJ1-2, the V gene TRBV7-8; TRBD1 matches at 7 bases. Germline V gene sequence: CDR1 SGHVS, CDR2 FQNEAQ. Trimming cost V 5 bases and J 5 bases; bases outside gene matches: 11. CDR3 length: 15 amino acids. Here the CDR3 reads CASSPSGGTEYGYTF. The CDR3 DNA is TGTGCCAGCAGCCCCTCAGGAGGGACAGAGTATGGCTACACCTTC.

This sequence joins TRBV7-6 and TRBJ2-1, with 9 bases fitting TRBD1. The trim removed 5 bases at V and 4 bases at J, leaving 24 bases unmatched. Germline CDR1 SGHVS, CDR2 FNYEAQ. The CDR3 has 21 amino acids. CDR3 nucleotide sequence: TGTGCCAGCAGCCGAAATACGGGGCGTACGTGGGACAGGGCATTTTACAATGAGCAGTTCTTC. It translates to CASSRNTGRTWDRAFYNEQFF.

The rearrangement uses TRBV5-1 and TRBJ1-1; TRBD1 matches at 9 bases. Looked up from germline, CDR1 is SGHRS and CDR2 is YFSETQ. V was clipped by 3 bases and J by 7 bases; unmatched bases: 4. This CDR3 spans 13 amino acids. CDR3 bases: TGCGCCAGCAGCTACCGACAGGGGGTTGAAGCTTTCTTT. Its protein is CASSYRQGVEAFF.

V and J are TRBV3-1 (or the pseudogene TRBV3-2) and TRBJ2-3, with 10 positions matching TRBD2. Trimming cost V 2 bases and J 6 bases; bases outside gene matches: 5. Germline V gene sequence: CDR1 LGHDT, CDR2 YNNKEL (reference sequence). CDR3 length: 15 residues. CDR3 nucleotides: TGTGCCAGCAGCCAATTCCTAGCGGGAGTTGATACGCAGTATTTT. Its protein product is CASSQFLAGVDTQYF.

The chain uses TRBV9 and TRBJ2-7; 13 bases agree with TRBD2. The CDR3 is 15 residues long. Germline V CDR1 and CDR2: SGDLS, YYNGEE. V lost 4 bases to trimming and J lost 2 bases; unmatched junction nucleotides: 3. CDR3 in amino acids: CASSLGLAGAYEQYF. CDR3 DNA: TGTGCCAGCAGCTTAGGACTAGCGGGGGCCTACGAGCAGTACTTC.

The chain has TRBV19 and TRBJ2-7, with TRBD1 matching 8 bases. This CDR3 has 14 amino acids. The V segment lost 5 bases and the J segment 8 bases; nucleotides outside the gene matches: 11. CDR1 and CDR2 from the germline V gene are LNHDA and SQIVND (reference sequence). The CDR3 nucleotides are TGTGCCAGTAGTTCGACGACAGGGGCGAGCAAGCAGTACTTC. Translated: CASSSTTGASKQYF.

The V call is TRBV19, the J call TRBJ1-5, with a weak D call TRBD1 (5 bases). V was pared by 2 bases and J by 0 bases, with 11 bases between. Germline assignment: CDR1 LNHDA and CDR2 SQIVND (reference sequence). This CDR3 spans 16 amino acids. CDR3 in DNA: TGTGCCAGTAGTATACTGGGGGGTTATAGCAATCAGCCCCAGCATTTT. Protein sequence: CASSILGGYSNQPQHF. Full variable domain (remainder filled in from reference TRBV19 and TRBJ1-5): DGGITQSPKYLFRKEGQNVTLSCEQNLNHDAMYWYRQDPGQGLRLIYYSQIVNDFQKGDIAEGYSVSREKKESFPLTVTSAQKNPTAFYLCASSILGGYSNQPQHFGDGTRLSIL.

The CDR3 reads CASSFRGNTEAFF. The CDR3 nucleotides are TGTGCCAGCAGCTTCCGGGGGAACACTGAAGCTTTCTTT. This chain uses TRBV5-6 with TRBJ1-1; D is unresolved. Germline CDR1 SGHDT, CDR2 YYEEEE. V lost 2 bases and J 1 base, leaving 6 bases between the germline ends. This CDR3 comprises 13 residues.

At least ten counts were recorded for this clone. V usage is TRBV2 and J usage is TRBJ1-5; 7 bases match TRBD1. The germline V gene encodes CDR1 SNHLY and CDR2 FYNNEI. The CDR3 spans 15 residues. V dropped 6 bases and J dropped 2; count of bases not matched to a gene: 7. The CDR3: CASRRGGAGNQPQHF. In DNA, the CDR3 is TGTGCCAGCAGACGAGGGGGCGCGGGCAATCAGCCCCAGCATTTT.

CDR3 sequence (DNA): TGCAGCGTCCGGGACAGTGATTCACCCCTCCACTTT. Translated: CSVRDSDSPLHF. V usage is TRBV29-1 and J usage is TRBJ1-6, with TRBD1 matching 7 bases. Germline values: CDR1 SQVTM, CDR2 ANQGSEA. There are 12 residues in the CDR3. After removal of 6 bases from V and 8 bases from J, the junction contained 4 bases not matched to a gene.

The chain combines TRBV9 with TRBJ2-5; D call uncertain. Trimming removed 0 bases at V and 5 bases at J, with 8 bases between. This CDR3 has 13 residues. Germline values: CDR1 SGDLS, CDR2 YYNGEE. In nucleotides, the CDR3 is TGTGCCAGCAGCGTAGAATTTGAGGAGACCCAGTACTTC. Its translation: CASSVEFEETQYF.